A selection of T cell receptor beta chains follows, all from one sample in a study of CXCR3-negative and CXCR3-positive naive CD8 T cells. TCRdb re-called the 5' RACE reads, yielding one record per CDR3 amino acid sequence without DNA. The listing records some 22,000 distinct CDR3 sequences. Sequenced sample: naive CXCR3- CD8+ T cells from blood. These receptor sequences come from a human donor in good health. Some clones in this sample may be carry-over from other donors' samples. CDR3s include the opening cysteine and the closing phenylalanine or tryptophan. Size tells how often a clone was seen (once, few, many) or the class of an expanded clone, and some rows leave it out.

NA TRBJ2-7 TRBV2 CASSGGDSYEQYF
NA TRBJ2-5 TRBV7-8 CASSLPGQYQETQYF
NA TRBJ2-2 TRBV28 CASRGIWENTGELFF
NA TRBJ2-7 TRBV29-1 CSARAGDAEQYF
NA TRBJ1-1 TRBV6-6 CASRSLPRTEAFF
NA TRBJ2-2 TRBV9 CASTGTGELFF
NA TRBJ2-2 TRBV7-6 CASSLRTVVGELFF
NA TRBJ2-2 TRBV12-3/TRBV12-4 CASSFAENTGELFF
NA TRBJ2-2 TRBV29-1 CSVEGGDRGLNTGELFF
NA TRBJ2-4 TRBV5-6 CASSWAEGQDDYF
NA TRBJ2-5 TRBV5-1 CASSRRGAIQETQYF
NA TRBJ2-7 TRBV7-2 CASGRTDSEQYF
NA TRBJ2-3 TRBV4-1 CASSQDSGIGFTLERDTQYF
NA TRBJ2-7 TRBV12-3/TRBV12-4 CATQQDRGSYEQYF
NA TRBJ2-3 TRBV10-3 CAISDLTSGGETRDTQYF
NA TRBJ2-3 TRBV7-6 CASSLVSSAGYTDTQYF
medium-sized TRBJ2-2 TRBV4-2 CASSQELGNTGELFF
NA TRBJ2-7 TRBV15 CATSRAGYEQYF
NA TRBJ2-2 TRBV24-1 CATSEGDRDTGELFF
NA TRBJ2-7 TRBV15 CATSRDPRLYSYEQYF
NA TRBJ2-4 TRBV6-6 CASSYSGNIQYF
NA TRBJ1-2 TRBV4-3 CASSQDALGQGYGYTF
NA TRBJ1-5 TRBV4-1 CASSQGGTPSNQPQHF
NA TRBJ2-7 TRBV7-2 CASSFADRASYEQYF
NA TRBJ2-1 TRBV10-3 CAISFGGNEQFF
NA TRBJ1-2 TRBV29-1 CSPEGDRGRYGYTF
NA TRBJ2-7 TRBV20-1 CSARDLNSSYEQYF
NA TRBJ2-1 TRBV30 CAWSTSDRGRQFF
NA TRBJ2-7 TRBV11-1 CASSPYRDIAYEQYF
NA TRBJ2-3 TRBV13 CASSPTTRPTDTQYF
NA TRBJ1-2 TRBV7-6 CASSSAGTGNYGYTF
NA TRBJ1-5 TRBV20-1 CSAWTGGEGNQPQHF
NA TRBJ2-4 TRBV6-6 CASSSTGGLNIQYF
NA TRBJ2-1 TRBV29-1 CSAERGAPYEQFF
NA TRBJ2-6 TRBV7-9 CASSSAVPVSGANVLTF
NA TRBJ2-1 TRBV29-1 CSVWGTSGGEQEQFF
NA TRBJ2-7 TRBV29-1 CSVLGIGAASYEQYF
NA TRBJ2-1 TRBV7-8 CASSLGGIYNEQFF
NA TRBJ1-1 TRBV29-1 CSVSPGGVFVTTFF
NA TRBJ1-2 TRBV20-1 CSASLGEAYGYTF
NA TRBJ2-7 TRBV20-1 CSAKAHGSYEQYF
NA TRBJ2-7 TRBV4-3 CASSQDRQPTYEQYF
NA TRBJ2-7 TRBV5-1 CASSSYSAYEQYF
NA TRBJ2-3 TRBV7-3 CASSLGPGGITDTQYF
NA TRBJ2-7 TRBV27 CASKPSTYVSYEQYF
NA TRBJ1-1 TRBV29-1 CSAGGRIPMNTEAFF
NA TRBJ2-5 TRBV19 CASQGWQETQYF
NA TRBJ2-5 TRBV28 CASSSNTDFQETQYF
NA TRBJ1-5 TRBV5-5 CASSKSHSSNQPQHF
NA TRBJ2-7 TRBV12-3/TRBV12-4 CASSLGLGSYEQYF
NA TRBJ2-5 TRBV20-1 CSAREPGGQETQYF
NA TRBJ2-1 TRBV20-1 CSASHGDSHYNEQFF
NA TRBJ1-1 TRBV29-1 CSVWPGTKEAFF
NA TRBJ2-1 TRBV29-1 CSGGPTPLSGNEQFF